This paragraph reports one T cell receptor (beta chain). The data originate from a study of T-cell reconstitution after alpha-beta-depleted transplantation in children. TCRbeta library construction was performed incorporating unique molecular identifiers. TCRdb passed the PCR reads through MiXCR, listing each CDR3 protein once. Seen here are some 550,000 distinct CDR3 sequences, roughly 18% observed once, and the top ten hold around 3.3%. The CDR3 has 13 amino acids. V was clipped by 6 bases and J by 4 bases, with 9 bases between them. This specimen was PBMCs from the stem cell graft donor, taken from the stem cell graft. This chain connects TRBV12-3 or TRBV12-4 to TRBJ2-2; D call uncertain. This receptor was identified in a human donor who donated a stem cell graft to a child with acute lymphoblastic leukemia. CDR3 sequence (DNA): TGTGCCAGCAGACCCAGAGGCACCGGGGAGCTGTTTTTT. As protein: CASRPRGTGELFF.